This TCR beta chain emerged from a study of blood T cell repertoires in COVID-19. Sequencing was performed with immunoSEQ multiplex PCR; in TCRdb, only in-frame clones are kept and a portion is missing. Altogether fewer than 110,000 clones are present, over 75% being singletons, with the ten largest covering about 9.9%. This CDR3 contains 18 residues. V gave up 5 bases and J gave up 5 bases; unmatched junction bases: 19. Looked up from germline, CDR1 is LNHNV and CDR2 is YYDKDF (reference sequence). This receptor was identified in a woman between 25 and 40 years old with acute or convalescent COVID-19. The source material was peripheral blood. The rearrangement uses TRBV15 and TRBJ2-5; 8 bases fit TRBD2. This CDR3 reads CATSPGALVTGGSETQYF. The CDR3 DNA reads TGTGCCACCAGCCCGGGGGCTTTGGTAACGGGGGGGTCGGAGACCCAGTACTTC.